The T cell receptor beta chain described here comes from a study of regulatory dendritic cells for organ transplantation. Study-wide context: Regulatory dendritic cells were monocyte-derived, receiving vitamin D3 on days 0 and 4 and IL-10 on day 4. Dendritic cell cultures received LPS on day 6.

Data came from immunoSEQ multiplex PCR; TCRdb stores just in-frame clones and leaves some out. The repertoire holds 9,500 to 14,000 clones, with just under 90% as singletons. CFSE-labeled sorted T cells met regulatory or mature dendritic cells for less than 6 days. General observations from the study: Naive CD4+ and CD8+ repertoires were highly diverse; memory CD8+ was most oligoclonal. Memory CD8+ clonal expansion seemed more limited with regulatory than mature dendritic cells.

In germline, CDR1 is MNHEY, CDR2 SMNVEV (reference sequence). V was clipped by 5 bases and J by 2 bases; unmatched bases: 10. The CDR3 sequence is 16 residues long. In the case of this clone: Its antigen is currently unknown.

The sequencing input was naive CD8+ T cells from blood cultured with dendritic cells. Subset given: CD45RA+ naive T cells. The chain joins TRBV27 to TRBJ2-3, with 7 nucleotides matching TRBD1. This TCR came from a human donor in good health. The CDR3 DNA reads as TGTGCCAGCAGTATACGGACAGGCACCGACACAGATACGCAGTATTTT. Encoded protein: CASSIRTGTDTDTQYF.